One and the same sample provided the 8 T cell receptor beta chains below, sequenced in a study of CD8 T cells in Susac syndrome. When the RNA was reverse transcribed, random hexamers were used with an input of about 0.5 to 1 ug. TCRdb ran MiXCR on the immunoSEQ multiplex PCR reads and lists one entry per CDR3 protein. This sample has some 200,000 distinct CDR3 sequences, with around 95% found just once. Sequenced input: CD8+ T cells from PBMCs. The source of these receptors is a human donor with Susac syndrome.

This rearrangement joins TRBV5-6 to TRBJ2-3, with 10 bases matching TRBD1. Germline CDR1 SGHDT, CDR2 YYEEEE. The CDR3 extends over 12 amino acids. Trimming removed 0 bases from V and 12 bases from J; junction bases left unmatched: 1. CDR3: CASSLGTGGQYF. For the CDR3, the DNA is TGTGCCAGCAGCTTGGGGACAGGGGGTCAGTATTTT.

The chain links TRBV9 to TRBJ2-1; D is possibly TRBD2 (6 bases). V lost 1 base and J 7 bases, leaving 15 bases between the germline ends. Germline values: CDR1 SGDLS, CDR2 YYNGEE. CDR3 length equals 15 residues. Written as DNA, the CDR3 is TGTGCCAGCAGCGTACTCGGAGGGAGTGAAAATGAGCAGTTCTTC. Encoded protein: CASSVLGGSENEQFF.

This clonotype was counted only a few times. The junction and the germline gene differ at one end; a read error may be behind it. The genes are TRBV7-7 and TRBJ2-7, with 9 bases aligning to TRBD1. Germline assignment: CDR1 SSHAT and CDR2 FNYEAQ (reference sequence). The CDR3 totals 14 residues. The CDR3 nucleotides read TGTGCTAGCAGCCCCGGGACAGGGTTCTACGAGCAGTACTTC. Amino acids: CASSPGTGFYEQYF. The complete variable domain, with remaining parts taken from reference TRBV7-7 and TRBJ2-7, reads GAGVSQSPRYKVTKRGQDVTLRCDPISSHATLYWYQQALGQGPEFLTYFNYEAQPDKSGLPSDRFSAERPEGSISTLTIQRTEQRDSAMYRCASSPGTGFYEQYFGPGTRLTVT.

The chain couples TRBV28 to TRBJ2-7; 8 nucleotides align to TRBD2. The CDR3 covers 14 residues. The V gene's germline CDR1 is MDHEN and CDR2 SYDVKM. Trimming removed 7 bases from V and 2 bases from J; junction bases left unmatched: 7. The DNA of the CDR3 is TGTGCCAGCAACCTCCCGGGGGGGACCTACGAGCAGTACTTC. Translated, it gives CASNLPGGTYEQYF.

V gene TRBV9 combines with J gene TRBJ1-1, with TRBD1 as a possible D gene (6 bases). Trimming stripped 0 bases from V and 10 bases from J, with 19 bases between. The CDR3 is 15 amino acids. CDR1 is SGDLS and CDR2 is YYNGEE in the germline V gene. DNA for the CDR3: TGTGCCAGCAGCGTAGTTAGCGCAGGAGGGGGGGGAGCTTTCTTT. As protein: CASSVVSAGGGGAFF.

CDR3 sequence (DNA): TGTGCCAGCAGTTACCTCGGGAGCGCGAGAGGCTACACCTTC. Protein sequence: CASSYLGSARGYTF. The chain uses TRBV6-5 and TRBJ1-2; no firm D call. The CDR3 contains 14 residues. Between the trimmed V and J ends, which lost 2 bases and 8 bases, there was a span of 15 bases. Per germline, CDR1 MNHEY and CDR2 SVGAGI.

V and J are TRBV13 and TRBJ1-3; D gene ambiguous. CDR3 length: 13 residues. V lost 2 bases, J lost 4 bases, and 6 bases lay in between. Germline CDR1 PRHDT, CDR2 FYEKMQ (reference sequence). The chain's CDR3 is CASSLNSGNTIYF. The DNA of the CDR3 is TGTGCCAGCAGCTTAAACTCAGGAAACACCATATATTTT.

The chain joins TRBV5-4 to TRBJ2-1, with a possible D match to TRBD1 (5 bases). Trimming took off 4 bases at V and 8 bases at J, with 19 bases between the two ends. The CDR3 spans 15 residues. CDR1 and CDR2 from the germline V gene are SGHNT and YYREEE (reference sequence). In nucleotides, the CDR3 is TGTGCCAGCAGCGGAAGGACATCTTTAGCCTATGAGCAGTTCTTC. As protein: CASSGRTSLAYEQFF.